The 27 T cell receptor beta chains below all came from one sample that was sequenced in a study of blood T cell repertoires in COVID-19. Produced via immunoSEQ multiplex PCR; TCRdb's table is partial and in-frame only. Of roughly 380,000 clones in the sample, roughly 87% were seen once. The specimen sequenced was PBMCs or T cells enriched from blood (not recorded which). These receptors all come from a woman in her 30s who had recovered from COVID-19.

The rearrangement joins TRBV9 to TRBJ1-6; TRBD1 aligns across 7 bases. This CDR3 comprises 15 residues. Germline CDR1 and CDR2: SGDLS and YYNGEE. The V segment lost 0 bases and the J segment 5 bases; nucleotides outside the gene matches: 2. CDR3 amino acids: CASSVEQGHNSPLHF. CDR3 in DNA: TGTGCCAGCAGCGTAGAACAGGGGCATAATTCACCCCTCCACTTT. Supplemented by reference TRBV9 and TRBJ1-6, the full variable domain reads DSGVTQTPKHLITATGQRVTLRCSPRSGDLSVYWYQQSLDQGLQFLIQYYNGEERAKGNILERFSAQQFPDLHSELNLSSLELGDSALYFCASSVEQGHNSPLHFGNGTRLTVT.

Remarks on this clone: The same CDR3 also results from other DNA sequences found in this sample. The V gene is TRBV9, the J gene TRBJ2-2; D is uncertain. Trimming pared 0 bases from V and 6 bases from J, leaving 3 bases between. CDR1 is SGDLS and CDR2 is YYNGEE in the germline V gene. The CDR3 has 12 residues. CDR3 nucleotides: TGTGCCAGCAGCGTAGCGGCCGGGGAGCTGTTTTTT. Its translation: CASSVAAGELFF.

This chain links TRBV20-1 with TRBJ1-2, with D hard to call. The CDR3 loop spans 8 amino acids. From germline, CDR1 is DFQATT and CDR2 SNEGSKA (reference sequence). CDR3 protein: CRAPPYTF. CDR3 coding DNA: TGCAGGGCCCCCCCCTACACCTTC.

As regards this clone: The same CDR3 can be traced to other DNA sequences in this sample. The chain couples TRBV27 to TRBJ1-1; maybe TRBD1 (5 bases). The CDR3 has 13 amino acids. The V end was cut by 8 bases, the J end by 1 base, with 11 bases between. The germline V gene encodes CDR1 MNHEY and CDR2 SMNVEV (reference sequence). The CDR3 nucleotides are TGTGCCAGCTCTGTGGGGGGGAACACTGAAGCTTTCTTT. Translation: CASSVGGNTEAFF.

The chain is built from TRBV18 and TRBJ2-5, with D possibly TRBD1 on 5 matching bases. Germline assignment: CDR1 KGHSH and CDR2 LQKENI. The CDR3 is made up of 16 amino acids. The ends were cut back, 1 base at V and 0 bases at J, with 12 bases in the middle. The CDR3, as DNA: TGTGCCAGCTCACCACATCAGGGTCTGGACCAAGAGACCCAGTACTTC. Translated, it gives CASSPHQGLDQETQYF. The whole variable domain, remainder taken from reference TRBV18 and TRBJ2-5, is NAGVMQNPRHLVRRRGQEARLRCSPMKGHSHVYWYRQLPEEGLKFMVYLQKENIIDESGMPKERFSAEFPKEGPSILRIQQVVRGDSAAYFCASSPHQGLDQETQYFGPGTRLLVL.

The rearrangement links TRBV18 to TRBJ2-2; 8 nucleotides line up with TRBD1. Germline V gene sequence: CDR1 KGHSH, CDR2 LQKENI. The CDR3 is 16 amino acids. V shed 3 bases, J shed 0 bases, and the junction held 3 bases outside the gene matches. The CDR3 nucleotides are TGTGCCAGCTCACCCCCAGGGGGCTCGAACACCGGGGAGCTGTTTTTT. Residues: CASSPPGGSNTGELFF. The full variable domain, rest sourced from reference TRBV18 and TRBJ2-2, is NAGVMQNPRHLVRRRGQEARLRCSPMKGHSHVYWYRQLPEEGLKFMVYLQKENIIDESGMPKERFSAEFPKEGPSILRIQQVVRGDSAAYFCASSPPGGSNTGELFFGEGSRLTVL.

The chain recombines TRBV19 with TRBJ2-1; possibly TRBD2 for D (5 bases). Germline V gives CDR1 LNHDA, CDR2 SQIVND (reference sequence). The CDR3 covers 14 residues. V lost 5 bases and J lost 1, with 9 bases in between. CDR3 region: CASSPGGSYNEQFF. The CDR3 DNA sequence: TGTGCCAGTAGTCCGGGCGGGTCCTACAATGAGCAGTTCTTC.

This chain links TRBV6-1 with TRBJ1-1, with TRBD1 as a possible D gene (5 bases). CDR1 MNHNS and CDR2 SASEGT come from the germline V gene. The CDR3 totals 15 residues. Trimming pared 1 base from V and 4 bases from J, leaving 13 bases between. The CDR3 is CASSEVHGGITEAFF. As DNA, the CDR3 is TGTGCCAGCAGTGAAGTCCACGGGGGGATCACTGAAGCTTTCTTT.

The chain is built from TRBV7-2 and TRBJ1-4, with D possibly matching TRBD1 (5 bases). Germline values: CDR1 SGHTA, CDR2 FQGNSA. Trimming took off 3 bases at V and 6 bases at J, with 20 bases between the two ends. The CDR3 covers 17 residues. The CDR3, as DNA: TGTGCCAGCAGCTTTGGGGGTTTGAGAGGGAGGGATGAAAAACTGTTTTTT. Translation gives CASSFGGLRGRDEKLFF.

The V call is TRBV7-6, the J call TRBJ1-1, with TRBD1 matching over 7 bases. This CDR3 has 14 residues. Germline trimming cut 5 bases from V and 5 bases from J; bases unmatched to any gene: 8. The germline V gene encodes CDR1 SGHVS and CDR2 FNYEAQ. For the CDR3, the DNA is TGTGCCAGCAGCCCACACAGGGGATATACTGAAGCTTTCTTT. Residues: CASSPHRGYTEAFF. The full variable domain, with the rest looked up from reference TRBV7-6 and TRBJ1-1, is GAGVSQSPRYKVTKRGQDVALRCDPISGHVSLYWYRQALGQGPEFLTYFNYEAQQDKSGLPNDRFSAERPEGSISTLTIQRTEQRDSAMYRCASSPHRGYTEAFFGQGTRLTVV.

The J gene is TRBJ2-3, the V gene TRBV9; 7 nucleotides line up with TRBD2. J was trimmed by 0 bases and V by 4 bases; bases with no gene match: 14. CDR1 is SGDLS and CDR2 is YYNGEE in the germline V gene. The CDR3 has 18 residues. The CDR3 spells CASSPRLAVLGSTDTQYF. DNA for the CDR3: TGTGCCAGCAGCCCAAGACTAGCTGTGCTGGGGAGCACAGATACGCAGTATTTT.

The J gene is TRBJ2-2, the V gene TRBV6-5; D call uncertain. CDR1 MNHEY and CDR2 SVGAGI come from the germline V gene. CDR3 length: 13 amino acids. V was cut by 8 bases and J by 1 base, with 8 bases left in between. Here the CDR3 DNA reads TGTGCCAGCGGAACGGGGAACACCGGGGAGCTGTTTTTT. Amino acid sequence: CASGTGNTGELFF.

The chain carries TRBV5-1 and TRBJ2-2; 7 bases are a match to TRBD1. CDR1 is SGHRS and CDR2 is YFSETQ in the germline V gene. The CDR3 contains 15 residues. V trimming: 2 bases; J trimming: 5 bases; junction bases outside the gene matches: 6. In DNA form, the CDR3 reads TGCGCCAGCAGCTTAAGACAGGGAGTGACCGGGGAGCTGTTTTTT. Its protein is CASSLRQGVTGELFF.

The chain combines TRBV11-2 with TRBJ1-6; maybe TRBD1 (6 bases). The germline V and J ends were trimmed by 5 bases and 9 bases, with 17 bases remaining between them. CDR1 and CDR2 (germline): SGHAT, FQNNGV. This CDR3 is 15 amino acids long. CDR3 sequence reads: CASSESAGVGSPLHF. For the CDR3, the DNA is TGTGCCAGCAGCGAAAGTGCAGGGGTGGGTTCACCCCTCCACTTT.

This chain joins TRBV28 and TRBJ1-3, with a weak D call TRBD1 (5 bases). CDR3 length equals 17 residues. The ends were cut back, 4 bases at V and 0 bases at J, with 16 bases in the middle. The germline CDR1 and CDR2 sequences are MDHEN and SYDVKM. CDR3 bases: TGTGCCAGCAGTTCCCCAGGGCAGGTTAACTCTGGAAACACCATATATTTT. It specifies CASSSPGQVNSGNTIYF.

J is TRBJ1-4 and V is TRBV24-1, with D possibly TRBD1 on 5 matching bases. This CDR3 has 14 residues. CDR1 KGHDR and CDR2 SFDVKD come from the germline V gene. Between the trimmed V and J ends, which lost 9 bases and 3 bases, there was a span of 13 bases. The CDR3 sequence is CATGGAGANEKLFF. CDR3 sequence (DNA): TGTGCCACCGGCGGGGCGGGAGCTAATGAAAAACTGTTTTTT.

This clone has a handful of counts. The chain has TRBV30 and TRBJ1-4, with 7 bases matching TRBD1. V shed 0 bases and J 4 bases; nucleotides not matched to a gene: 5. Germline-derived CDR1 and CDR2 are GTSNPN and SVGIG (reference sequence). The CDR3 consists of 15 residues. CDR3 in amino acids: CAWSVRGLSNEKLFF. The CDR3 DNA is TGTGCCTGGAGTGTAAGGGGGCTAAGTAATGAAAAACTGTTTTTT.

The chain combines TRBV12-3 or TRBV12-4 with TRBJ2-3; no reliable D call. V dropped 5 bases and J dropped 2 bases, with 5 bases sitting between them. The CDR3 is 12 residues long. In DNA, the CDR3 is TGTGCCAGCAGTCCTGTCACAGATACGCAGTATTTT. Its translation is CASSPVTDTQYF.

Comment on this clone: The sample holds other DNA sequences that translate to the same CDR3. CDR3 in amino acids: CASSFGQGGGYTF. The CDR3 region has the DNA TGCGCCAGCAGCTTTGGACAGGGAGGTGGCTACACCTTC. This rearrangement joins TRBV5-1 to TRBJ1-2, with 8 bases aligning to TRBD1. This CDR3 is 13 amino acids long. Germline CDR1 and CDR2: SGHRS and YFSETQ. V lost 2 bases, J lost 7 bases, and 4 bases stayed unmatched.

This CDR3 is CASSKDRGVEEQYF. DNA of the CDR3: TGTGCCAGCAGTAAGGACAGGGGAGTGGAGGAGCAGTACTTC. V and J are TRBV2 and TRBJ2-7, with 9 positions matching TRBD1. From germline, CDR1 is SNHLY and CDR2 FYNNEI. This CDR3 spans 14 amino acids. Trimming took 5 bases from V and 7 from J; bases not matched to a gene: 9.

The chain joins TRBV3-1 (or the pseudogene TRBV3-2) to TRBJ1-5, with D possibly being TRBD1 (5 bases). This CDR3 has 14 residues. CDR1 and CDR2 from the germline V gene are LGHDT and YNNKEL (reference sequence). V dropped 4 bases and J dropped 4 bases, with 11 bases sitting between them. The CDR3 coding sequence is TGTGCCAGCAGCCCACAGGTGGGGAATCAGCCCCAGCATTTT. Residues: CASSPQVGNQPQHF.

This clone was seen many times. The J gene is TRBJ1-5, the V gene TRBV6-5, with a possible D match to TRBD1 (6 bases). V was cut by 8 bases and J by 7 bases, with 18 bases left in between. The CDR3 runs 14 residues. CDR1 MNHEY and CDR2 SVGAGI come from the germline V gene. CDR3 amino acids: CASSSGGLEQPQHF. In DNA form, the CDR3 reads TGTGCCAGCTCCTCGGGGGGCCTCGAACAGCCCCAGCATTTT.

The CDR3 sequence: CASSLSTGGLNYGYTF. CDR3 sequence (DNA): TGTGCCAGCAGCCTCTCGACAGGGGGTTTGAACTATGGCTACACCTTC. The chain employs TRBV9 and TRBJ1-2; TRBD1 matches 9 bases. The CDR3 runs to 16 residues. V shed 4 bases and J 2 bases; nucleotides not matched to a gene: 9. The germline V gene has CDR1 SGDLS and CDR2 YYNGEE.

The chain recombines TRBV29-1 with TRBJ1-4; possible D gene TRBD1, 5 bases. The V end was cut by 1 base, the J end by 4 bases, with 7 bases between. Per the germline V gene, CDR1 is SQVTM and CDR2 is ANQGSEA. This CDR3 is 13 amino acids long. The CDR3 DNA reads as TGCAGCGTTGAAGGGGGCCTTAATGAAAAACTGTTTTTT. Translation gives CSVEGGLNEKLFF. Full variable domain (remainder filled in from reference TRBV29-1 and TRBJ1-4): SAVISQKPSRDICQRGTSLTIQCQVDSQVTMMFWYRQQPGQSLTLIATANQGSEATYESGFVIDKFPISRPNLTFSTLTVSNMSPEDSSIYLCSVEGGLNEKLFFGSGTQLSVL.

This sequence joins TRBV18 and TRBJ1-5; D remains ambiguous. V was pared by 2 bases and J by 11 bases, with 10 bases between. The CDR3 extends over 12 amino acids. From germline, CDR1 is KGHSH and CDR2 LQKENI. CDR3 DNA sequence: TGTGCCAGCTCACCAGGGGAGACGACCCAGCATTTT. Residues: CASSPGETTQHF.

This chain links TRBV19 with TRBJ1-4; D uncertain. The V gene lost 2 bases and the J gene lost 2 bases, with 6 bases spanning the gap. This CDR3 has 14 amino acids. Germline CDR1 is LNHDA and CDR2 is SQIVND (reference sequence). CDR3 residues: CASSISGTNEKLFF. For the CDR3, the DNA is TGTGCCAGTAGTATATCCGGGACTAATGAAAAACTGTTTTTT.

J is TRBJ1-1 and V is TRBV4-1; weak D call: TRBD1 (6 bases). Germline V CDR1 and CDR2: MGHRA, YSYEKL. V was pared by 2 bases and J by 0 bases, with 13 bases between. The CDR3 contains 16 residues. In DNA form, the CDR3 reads TGCGCCAGCAGCCAAACCGGGACACAACTGAACACTGAAGCTTTCTTT. As protein: CASSQTGTQLNTEAFF.